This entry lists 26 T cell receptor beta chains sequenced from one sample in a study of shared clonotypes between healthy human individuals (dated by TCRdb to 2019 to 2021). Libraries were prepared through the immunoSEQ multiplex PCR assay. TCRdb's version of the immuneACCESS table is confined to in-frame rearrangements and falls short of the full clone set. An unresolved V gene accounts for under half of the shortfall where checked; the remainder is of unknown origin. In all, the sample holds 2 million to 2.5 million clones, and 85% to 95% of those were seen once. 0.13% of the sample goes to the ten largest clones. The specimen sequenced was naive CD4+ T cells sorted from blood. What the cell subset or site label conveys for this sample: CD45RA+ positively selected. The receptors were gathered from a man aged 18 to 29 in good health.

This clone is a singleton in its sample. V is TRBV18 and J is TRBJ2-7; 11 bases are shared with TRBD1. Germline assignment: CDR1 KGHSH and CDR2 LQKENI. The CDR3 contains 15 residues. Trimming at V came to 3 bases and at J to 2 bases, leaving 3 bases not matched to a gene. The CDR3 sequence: CASSPGQGVTYEQYF. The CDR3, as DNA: TGTGCCAGCTCACCGGGACAGGGGGTAACCTACGAGCAGTACTTC. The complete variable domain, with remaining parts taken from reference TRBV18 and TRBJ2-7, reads NAGVMQNPRHLVRRRGQEARLRCSPMKGHSHVYWYRQLPEEGLKFMVYLQKENIIDESGMPKERFSAEFPKEGPSILRIQQVVRGDSAAYFCASSPGQGVTYEQYFGPGTRLTVT.

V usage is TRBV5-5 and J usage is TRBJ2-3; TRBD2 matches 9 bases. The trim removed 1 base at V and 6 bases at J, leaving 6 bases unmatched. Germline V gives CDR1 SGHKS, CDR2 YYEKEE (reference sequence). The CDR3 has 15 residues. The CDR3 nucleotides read TGTGCCAGCAGCTTGAGGCTAGCGGGAACCGATACGCAGTATTTT. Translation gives CASSLRLAGTDTQYF.

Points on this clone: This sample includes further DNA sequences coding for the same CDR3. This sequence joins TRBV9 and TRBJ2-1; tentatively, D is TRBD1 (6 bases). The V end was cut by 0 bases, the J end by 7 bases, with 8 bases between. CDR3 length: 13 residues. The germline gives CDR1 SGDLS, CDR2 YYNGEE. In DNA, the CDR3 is TGTGCCAGCAGCGTAGGGCAGGGGAATGAGCAGTTCTTC. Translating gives CASSVGQGNEQFF.

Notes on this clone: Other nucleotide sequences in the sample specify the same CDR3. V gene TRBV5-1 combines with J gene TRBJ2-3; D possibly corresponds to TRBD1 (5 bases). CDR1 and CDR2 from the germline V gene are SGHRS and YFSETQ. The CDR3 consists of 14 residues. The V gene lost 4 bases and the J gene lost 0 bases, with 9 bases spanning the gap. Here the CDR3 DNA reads TGCGCCAGCAGCAGAAGACAGAGCACAGATACGCAGTATTTT. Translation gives CASSRRQSTDTQYF.

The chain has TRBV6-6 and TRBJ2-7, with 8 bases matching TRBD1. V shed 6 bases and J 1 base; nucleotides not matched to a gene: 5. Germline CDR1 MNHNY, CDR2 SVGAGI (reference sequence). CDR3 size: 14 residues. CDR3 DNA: TGTGCCAGCAGGGGAGGACAGGGTTCCTACGAGCAGTACTTC. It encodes CASRGGQGSYEQYF.

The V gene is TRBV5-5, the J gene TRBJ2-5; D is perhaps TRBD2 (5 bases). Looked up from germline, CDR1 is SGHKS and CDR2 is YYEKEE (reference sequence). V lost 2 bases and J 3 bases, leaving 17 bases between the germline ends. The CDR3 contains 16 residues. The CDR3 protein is CASSFSGGGVKETQYF. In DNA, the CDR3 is TGTGCCAGCAGCTTTTCGGGCGGAGGCGTTAAAGAGACCCAGTACTTC. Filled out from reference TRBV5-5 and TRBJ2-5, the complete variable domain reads DAGVTQSPTHLIKTRGQQVTLRCSPISGHKSVSWYQQVLGQGPQFIFQYYEKEERGRGNFPDRFSARQFPNYSSELNVNALLLGDSALYLCASSFSGGGVKETQYFGPGTRLLVL.

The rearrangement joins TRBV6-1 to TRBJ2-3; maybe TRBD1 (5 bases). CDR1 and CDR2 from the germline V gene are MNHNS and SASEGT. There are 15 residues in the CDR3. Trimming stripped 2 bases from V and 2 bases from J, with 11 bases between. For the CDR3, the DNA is TGTGCCAGCAGTGAAAACCAGGGTACCACAGATACGCAGTATTTT. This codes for CASSENQGTTDTQYF.

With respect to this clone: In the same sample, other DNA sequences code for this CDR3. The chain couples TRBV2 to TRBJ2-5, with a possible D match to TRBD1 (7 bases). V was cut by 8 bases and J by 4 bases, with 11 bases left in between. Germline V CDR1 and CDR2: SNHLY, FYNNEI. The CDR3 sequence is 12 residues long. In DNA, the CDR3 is TGTGCCAGCCGACAGGGAGGAGAGACCCAGTACTTC. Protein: CASRQGGETQYF.

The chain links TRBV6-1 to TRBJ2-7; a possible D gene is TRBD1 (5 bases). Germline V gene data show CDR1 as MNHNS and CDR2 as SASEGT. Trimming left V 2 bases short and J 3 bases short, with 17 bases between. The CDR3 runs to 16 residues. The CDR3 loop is CASSETGHDLDYEQYF. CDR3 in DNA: TGTGCCAGCAGTGAAACTGGACACGATCTGGACTACGAGCAGTACTTC.

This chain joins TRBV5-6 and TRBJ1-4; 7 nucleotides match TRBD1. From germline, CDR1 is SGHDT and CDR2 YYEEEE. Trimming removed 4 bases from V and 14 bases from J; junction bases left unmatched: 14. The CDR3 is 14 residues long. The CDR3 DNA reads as TGTGCCAGCAGCCGAGACAGGGTTCCCCAGTGGCTGTTTTTT. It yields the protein CASSRDRVPQWLFF.

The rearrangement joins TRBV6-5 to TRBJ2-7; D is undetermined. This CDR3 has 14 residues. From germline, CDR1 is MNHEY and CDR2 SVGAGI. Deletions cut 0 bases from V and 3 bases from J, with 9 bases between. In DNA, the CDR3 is TGTGCCAGCAGTTACTCTGGCCGCCACTACGAGCAGTACTTC. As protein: CASSYSGRHYEQYF.

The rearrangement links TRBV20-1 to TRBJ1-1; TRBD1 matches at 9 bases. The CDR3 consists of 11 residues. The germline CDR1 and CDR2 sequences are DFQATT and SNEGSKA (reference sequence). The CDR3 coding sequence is TGCAGAACGGGACAGGGCGCTGAAGCTTTCTTT. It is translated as CRTGQGAEAFF.

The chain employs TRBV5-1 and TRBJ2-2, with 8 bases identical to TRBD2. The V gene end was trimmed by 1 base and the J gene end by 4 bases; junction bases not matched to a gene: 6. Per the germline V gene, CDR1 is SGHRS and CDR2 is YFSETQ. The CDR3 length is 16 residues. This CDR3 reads CASSLSGLAGTGELFF. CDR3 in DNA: TGCGCCAGCAGCTTGAGTGGACTAGCCGGCACCGGGGAGCTGTTTTTT.

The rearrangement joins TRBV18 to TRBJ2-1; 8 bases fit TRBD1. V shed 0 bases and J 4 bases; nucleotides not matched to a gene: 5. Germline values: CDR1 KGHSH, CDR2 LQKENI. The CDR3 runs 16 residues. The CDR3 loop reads CASSPPTGGFYNEQFF. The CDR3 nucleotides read TGTGCCAGCTCACCACCTACAGGGGGGTTTTACAATGAGCAGTTCTTC.

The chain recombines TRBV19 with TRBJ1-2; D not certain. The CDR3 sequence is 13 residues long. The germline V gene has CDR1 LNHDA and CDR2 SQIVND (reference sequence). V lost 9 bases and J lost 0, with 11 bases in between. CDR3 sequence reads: CASRSAANYGYTF. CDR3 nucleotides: TGTGCCAGCAGGAGCGCAGCTAACTATGGCTACACCTTC.

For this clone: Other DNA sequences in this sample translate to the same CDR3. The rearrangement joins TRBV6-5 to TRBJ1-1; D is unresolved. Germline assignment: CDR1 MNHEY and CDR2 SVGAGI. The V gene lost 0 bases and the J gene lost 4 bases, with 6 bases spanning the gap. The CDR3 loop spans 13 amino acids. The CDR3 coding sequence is TGTGCCAGCAGTTACTCAAGGGTCACTGAAGCTTTCTTT. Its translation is CASSYSRVTEAFF.

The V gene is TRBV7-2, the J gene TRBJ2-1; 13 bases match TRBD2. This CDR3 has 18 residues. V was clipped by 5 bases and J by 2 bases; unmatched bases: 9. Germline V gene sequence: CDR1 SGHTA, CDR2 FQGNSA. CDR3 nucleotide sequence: TGTGCCAGCAGCGGGCCGGGACTAGCGGGGACCCCCTACAATGAGCAGTTCTTC. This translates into CASSGPGLAGTPYNEQFF.

The CDR3 reads CASSRGQGVQKYF. The CDR3, as DNA: TGTGCCAGCAGTCGGGGACAGGGAGTCCAGAAGTACTTC. The chain uses TRBV6-5 and TRBJ2-7, with 9 bases that match TRBD1. The CDR3 runs 13 residues. Germline V lookup: CDR1 MNHEY, CDR2 SVGAGI. The junction had 10 bases not matched to a gene; V was cut back by 5 bases and J by 11 bases.

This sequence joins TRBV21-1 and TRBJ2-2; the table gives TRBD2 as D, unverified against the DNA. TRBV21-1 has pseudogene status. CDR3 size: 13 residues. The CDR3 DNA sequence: TGTGCCAGCAGCGACTCCCCGTACGGGGAGCTGTTTTTT. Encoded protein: CASSDSPYGELFF.

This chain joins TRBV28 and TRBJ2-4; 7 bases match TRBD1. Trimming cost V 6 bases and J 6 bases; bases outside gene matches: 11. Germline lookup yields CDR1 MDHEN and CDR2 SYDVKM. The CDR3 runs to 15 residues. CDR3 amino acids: CASSPGQVYGNIQYF. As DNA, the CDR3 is TGTGCCAGCAGCCCCGGACAGGTGTATGGAAACATTCAGTACTTC.

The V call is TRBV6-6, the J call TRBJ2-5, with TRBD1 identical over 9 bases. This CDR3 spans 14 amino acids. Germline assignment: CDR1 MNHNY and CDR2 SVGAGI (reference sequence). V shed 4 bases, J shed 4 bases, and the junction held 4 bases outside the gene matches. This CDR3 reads CASSSTGGRETQYF. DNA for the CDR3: TGTGCCAGCAGTTCCACAGGGGGCCGAGAGACCCAGTACTTC.

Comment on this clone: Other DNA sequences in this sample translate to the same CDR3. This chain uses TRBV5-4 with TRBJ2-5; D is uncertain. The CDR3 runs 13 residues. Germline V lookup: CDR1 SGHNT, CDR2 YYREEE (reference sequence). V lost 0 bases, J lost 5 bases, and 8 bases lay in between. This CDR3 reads CASSLASEETQYF. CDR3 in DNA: TGTGCCAGCAGCTTGGCTTCGGAGGAGACCCAGTACTTC.

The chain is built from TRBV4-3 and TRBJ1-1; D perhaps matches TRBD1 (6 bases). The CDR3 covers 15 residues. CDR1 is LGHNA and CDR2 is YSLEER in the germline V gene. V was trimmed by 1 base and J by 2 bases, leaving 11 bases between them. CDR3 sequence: CASSQGDKGNTEAFF. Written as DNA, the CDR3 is TGCGCCAGCAGCCAAGGGGACAAGGGAAACACTGAAGCTTTCTTT.

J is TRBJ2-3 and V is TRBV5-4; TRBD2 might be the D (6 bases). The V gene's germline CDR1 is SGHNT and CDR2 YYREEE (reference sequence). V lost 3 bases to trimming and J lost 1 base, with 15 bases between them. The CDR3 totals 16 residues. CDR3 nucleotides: TGTGCCAGCAGCTCCCCCAGTAGCGGTGGCACAGATACGCAGTATTTT. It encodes CASSSPSSGGTDTQYF.

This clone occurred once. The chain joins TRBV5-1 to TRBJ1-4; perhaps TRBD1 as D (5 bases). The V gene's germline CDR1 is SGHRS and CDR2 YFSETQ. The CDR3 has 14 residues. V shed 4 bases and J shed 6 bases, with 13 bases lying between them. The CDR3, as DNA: TGCGCCAGCAGCCGCGGGACTCGCCATGAAAAACTGTTTTTT. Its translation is CASSRGTRHEKLFF.

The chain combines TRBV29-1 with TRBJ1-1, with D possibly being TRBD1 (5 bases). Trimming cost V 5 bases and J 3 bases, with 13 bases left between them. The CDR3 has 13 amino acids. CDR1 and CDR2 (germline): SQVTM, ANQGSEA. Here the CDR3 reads CSVIEGLHTEAFF. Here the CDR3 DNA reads TGCAGCGTTATCGAGGGGCTTCACACTGAAGCTTTCTTT. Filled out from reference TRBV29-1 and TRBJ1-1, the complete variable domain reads SAVISQKPSRDICQRGTSLTIQCQVDSQVTMMFWYRQQPGQSLTLIATANQGSEATYESGFVIDKFPISRPNLTFSTLTVSNMSPEDSSIYLCSVIEGLHTEAFFGQGTRLTVV.